The following is a T cell receptor (beta chain) sequence with its context. The CDR3 is made up of 14 amino acids. V was shortened by 4 bases and J by 0 bases, with 10 bases between the two germline ends. Per germline, CDR1 LGHNA and CDR2 YNFKEQ. The TCRbeta library was prepared with unique molecular identifiers. TCRdb reprocessed the PCR reads via MiXCR and lists one record per CDR3 protein. Of 200,000 to 300,000 distinct CDR3 sequences detected, around 12% appear once; the ten largest clones hold over 2%. This sample is part of a study of T-cell reconstitution after alpha-beta-depleted transplantation in children.

This rearrangement joins TRBV4-2 to TRBJ2-7; D is uncertain. The sequence was collected from a human donor who donated a stem cell graft to a child with acute lymphoblastic leukemia. Specimen: PBMCs from the stem cell graft donor, collected from the stem cell graft. CDR3 sequence: CASSPQFLSYEQYF. The CDR3 bases are TGTGCCAGCAGCCCCCAGTTCCTCTCCTACGAGCAGTACTTC.